A selection of T cell receptor beta chains follows, all from one sample in a study of CD8 T cells in Susac syndrome. TCRdb analysed the immunoSEQ multiplex PCR reads with MiXCR anew, one entry per CDR3 protein. The sample consists of 170,000 or so distinct CDR3 sequences, about 94% of them appearing once. The sequenced sample was CD4+ T cells from PBMCs. The receptors come from a human donor with Susac syndrome. CDR3s include the opening cysteine and the closing phenylalanine or tryptophan. Fields, in order: clone size, J gene, D gene, V gene, CDR3 protein, CDR3 DNA. D genes are given only for firm matches. Size is omitted from some rows. Given values are once, few, many or a class for expanded clones.

clone size: once
J gene: TRBJ2-3
D gene: .
V gene: TRBV24-1
CDR3 protein: CATSSGLTTDTQYF
CDR3 DNA: TGTGCCACCTCATCGGGATTAACCACAGATACGCAGTATTTT

clone size: .
J gene: TRBJ2-7
D gene: TRBD1
V gene: TRBV5-1
CDR3 protein: CASKLTTGQIYYEQYF
CDR3 DNA: TGCGCCAGCAAACTTACCACGGGACAGATTTACTACGAGCAGTACTTC

clone size: .
J gene: TRBJ2-2
D gene: .
V gene: TRBV9
CDR3 protein: CASSPTSQYQLNTGELFF
CDR3 DNA: TGTGCCAGCAGCCCTACTAGCCAGTACCAACTAAACACCGGGGAGCTGTTTTTT

clone size: .
J gene: TRBJ1-3
D gene: .
V gene: TRBV20-1
CDR3 protein: CSARPRRHSGNTIYF
CDR3 DNA: TGCAGTGCTAGACCTCGTCGTCACTCTGGAAACACCATATATTTT

clone size: .
J gene: TRBJ1-1
D gene: TRBD1
V gene: TRBV7-9
CDR3 protein: CASSRGQGGGEAFF
CDR3 DNA: TGTGCCAGCAGCCGGGGACAGGGCGGGGGTGAAGCTTTCTTT

clone size: .
J gene: TRBJ2-7
D gene: .
V gene: TRBV2
CDR3 protein: CASSEGLVSYEQYF
CDR3 DNA: TGTGCCAGCAGTGAAGGTCTCGTCTCCTACGAGCAGTACTTC

clone size: .
J gene: TRBJ2-2
D gene: .
V gene: TRBV7-6
CDR3 protein: CASSLVWEPQGRAGELFF
CDR3 DNA: TGTGCCAGCAGCTTAGTCTGGGAACCACAGGGGAGGGCCGGGGAGCTGTTTTTT

clone size: .
J gene: TRBJ1-2
D gene: TRBD1
V gene: TRBV3-1
CDR3 protein: CASSRTGQGSYGYTF
CDR3 DNA: TGTGCCAGCAGCCGCACGGGACAGGGCAGCTATGGCTACACCTTC

clone size: once
J gene: TRBJ2-2
D gene: TRBD1
V gene: TRBV19
CDR3 protein: CASSIKPGQGPFAPNTGELFF
CDR3 DNA: TGTGCCAGTAGTATTAAACCGGGACAGGGACCTTTCGCCCCAAACACCGGGGAGCTGTTTTTT

clone size: .
J gene: TRBJ2-7
D gene: TRBD2
V gene: TRBV20-1
CDR3 protein: CSARDQGLAGSYEQYF
CDR3 DNA: TGCAGTGCTAGAGACCAGGGACTAGCGGGGTCCTACGAGCAGTACTTC

clone size: .
J gene: TRBJ1-4
D gene: .
V gene: TRBV12-3/TRBV12-4
CDR3 protein: CASRRRGGRNEKLFF
CDR3 DNA: TGTGCCAGCAGGCGGCGGGGGGGGCGGAATGAAAAACTGTTTTTT

clone size: .
J gene: TRBJ1-4
D gene: .
V gene: TRBV2
CDR3 protein: CASTPGPTNLGEKLFF
CDR3 DNA: TGTGCCAGCACCCCGGGACCCACCAATCTCGGTGAAAAACTGTTTTTT

clone size: .
J gene: TRBJ2-2
D gene: .
V gene: TRBV10-3
CDR3 protein: CAISEGFQNTGELFF
CDR3 DNA: TGTGCCATCAGTGAAGGGTTCCAGAACACCGGGGAGCTGTTTTTT

clone size: .
J gene: TRBJ2-5
D gene: .
V gene: TRBV30
CDR3 protein: CAWSVHEGETQYF
CDR3 DNA: TGTGCCTGGAGTGTACACGAGGGAGAGACCCAGTACTTC

clone size: .
J gene: TRBJ1-1
D gene: .
V gene: TRBV7-9
CDR3 protein: CASSSGDFQNQAFF
CDR3 DNA: TGTGCCAGCAGCTCGGGGGATTTTCAGAACCAAGCTTTCTTT

clone size: .
J gene: TRBJ2-3
D gene: .
V gene: TRBV4-2
CDR3 protein: CASSQARTDTQYF
CDR3 DNA: TGTGCCAGCAGCCAAGCGCGGACAGATACGCAGTATTTT

clone size: .
J gene: TRBJ2-1
D gene: TRBD1
V gene: TRBV12-3/TRBV12-4
CDR3 protein: CASSLGQGYEQFF
CDR3 DNA: TGTGCCAGCAGTTTGGGACAGGGTTATGAGCAGTTCTTC

clone size: .
J gene: TRBJ1-2
D gene: .
V gene: TRBV7-2
CDR3 protein: CASRPTGYYGYTF
CDR3 DNA: TGTGCCAGCAGGCCAACAGGATACTATGGCTACACCTTC

clone size: .
J gene: TRBJ1-6
D gene: TRBD1
V gene: TRBV12-3/TRBV12-4
CDR3 protein: CASYRTGGNSPLHF
CDR3 DNA: TGTGCCAGCTATCGGACAGGGGGAAATTCACCCCTCCACTTT

clone size: .
J gene: TRBJ1-1
D gene: .
V gene: TRBV5-1
CDR3 protein: CASSLLGRMNTEAFF
CDR3 DNA: TGCGCCAGCAGCTTGCTGGGCAGGATGAACACTGAAGCTTTCTTT